These 27 T cell receptor beta chains were sequenced from one sample in a study of shared clonotypes between healthy human individuals. Profiled with immunoSEQ multiplex PCR; TCRdb holds only in-frame clones, not every one. The repertoire consists of about 2.3 million clones, with 85% to 95% occurring once and the leading ten covering 0.3% to 0.4%. Sample: naive CD4+ T cells from PBMCs. As to subset: CD45RA+ positively selected. These receptors were collected from a young man in good health. Some clones in this sample may be carry-over from other donors' samples.

The gene calls are TRBV9 and TRBJ2-1; possibly TRBD2 for D (5 bases). Germline V lookup: CDR1 SGDLS, CDR2 YYNGEE. Trimming removed 4 bases at V and 13 bases at J, with 18 bases between. The CDR3 is 13 amino acids. The CDR3 DNA is TGTGCCAGCAGCTCGCGACCGGGAACGGCCCAGTTCTTC. It is translated as CASSSRPGTAQFF.

V usage is TRBV5-4 and J usage is TRBJ2-5, with 8 nucleotides matching TRBD2. Near its end, the DNA agrees better with TRBJ2-7, so the J call may be wrong. The CDR3 spans 13 residues. CDR1 is SGHNT and CDR2 is YYREEE in the germline V gene (reference sequence). Here the CDR3 reads CASQRETTNEQYF. CDR3 nucleotides: TGTGCCAGCCAGCGGGAGACGACCAACGAGCAGTACTTC.

Remarks on this clone: The junction departs from germline at one end; a sequencing error may be responsible. The chain has TRBV6-5 and TRBJ2-7; the D gene is possibly TRBD2 (5 bases). Germline V gives CDR1 MNHEY, CDR2 SVGAGI. This CDR3 is 14 amino acids long. The CDR3 bases are TGTGCCAGCAGTTACGATCGGGGAAGCTACGGGCAGTACTTC. Its protein product is CASSYDRGSYGQYF.

The CDR3 reads CASRQPGVSGNTIYF. DNA of the CDR3: TGCGCCAGCAGGCAACCGGGAGTATCTGGAAACACCATATATTTT. The chain links TRBV5-1 to TRBJ1-3; D not certain. The CDR3 runs 15 residues. Germline V gene lookup returns CDR1 SGHRS and CDR2 YFSETQ. Trimming cost V 5 bases and J 1 base, with 13 bases left between them. Drawing the rest from reference TRBV5-1 and TRBJ1-3, the complete variable domain is KAGVTQTPRYLIKTRGQQVTLSCSPISGHRSVSWYQQTPGQGLQFLFEYFSETQRNKGNFPGRFSGRQFSNSRSEMNVSTLELGDSALYLCASRQPGVSGNTIYFGEGSWLTVV.

The rearrangement uses TRBV2 and TRBJ2-1; D is unclear. Per the germline V gene, CDR1 is SNHLY and CDR2 is FYNNEI. The CDR3 contains 13 residues. V was trimmed by 5 bases and J by 9 bases, leaving 14 bases between them. CDR3 region: CASSRIPRSEQFF. The CDR3 DNA follows: TGTGCCAGCAGTAGGATCCCTCGGAGTGAGCAGTTCTTC.

V usage is TRBV28 and J usage is TRBJ2-7; 10 bases align to TRBD2. Trimming at V came to 6 bases and at J to 3 bases, leaving 8 bases not matched to a gene. The germline gives CDR1 MDHEN, CDR2 SYDVKM. The CDR3 covers 15 residues. The CDR3, as DNA: TGTGCCAGCAGCTTCCTAGCGGGAGAGAACTACGAGCAGTACTTC. This codes for CASSFLAGENYEQYF. Full variable domain (missing parts from reference TRBV28 and TRBJ2-7): DVKVTQSSRYLVKRTGEKVFLECVQDMDHENMFWYRQDPGLGLRLIYFSYDVKMKEKGDIPEGYSVSREKKERFSLILESASTNQTSMYLCASSFLAGENYEQYFGPGTRLTVT.

The chain recombines TRBV27 with TRBJ2-1, with 9 bases identical to TRBD1. Germline V gene lookup returns CDR1 MNHEY and CDR2 SMNVEV (reference sequence). The CDR3 sequence is 16 residues long. V shed 7 bases, J shed 10 bases, and the junction held 17 bases outside the gene matches. The CDR3 region has the DNA TGTGCCAGCACTAAGATATCCGGGACAGGGACACAGGAGCAGTTCTTC. Protein sequence: CASTKISGTGTQEQFF.

CDR3 coding DNA: TGTGCCAGCAGCCGGCCCATCGGGACTAGCGATGGAGGAGAGCAGTTCTTC. Residues: CASSRPIGTSDGGEQFF. The chain recombines TRBV4-2 with TRBJ2-1, with 10 bases matching TRBD2. Germline CDR1 is LGHNA and CDR2 is YNFKEQ. CDR3 length equals 17 residues. Trimming at V came to 4 bases and at J to 10 bases, leaving 16 bases not matched to a gene.

The chain recombines TRBV29-1 with TRBJ1-2; TRBD1 agrees at 7 bases. Germline CDR1 SQVTM, CDR2 ANQGSEA. V shed 6 bases, J shed 2 bases, and the junction held 9 bases outside the gene matches. There are 14 residues in the CDR3. The CDR3 loop is CSVTAGTENYGYTF. The CDR3, as DNA: TGCAGCGTAACTGCCGGGACAGAAAACTATGGCTACACCTTC.

This clone came up once. This rearrangement joins TRBV15 to TRBJ2-7; D gene ambiguous. V lost 0 bases to trimming and J lost 1 base, with 7 bases between them. Germline CDR1 is LNHNV and CDR2 is YYDKDF (reference sequence). CDR3 length equals 14 residues. Written as DNA, the CDR3 is TGTGCCACCAGCAGAGATCGGAAATCCTACGAGCAGTACTTC. This sequence encodes CATSRDRKSYEQYF.

This chain links TRBV2 with TRBJ2-1; D perhaps matches TRBD2 (6 bases). CDR1 and CDR2 from the germline V gene are SNHLY and FYNNEI. This CDR3 comprises 16 residues. Trimming cost V 7 bases and J 0 bases, with 16 bases left between them. DNA for the CDR3: TGTGCCAGCATTCCCCGAACTAGCCCCTCCTACAATGAGCAGTTCTTC. Translating gives CASIPRTSPSYNEQFF.

The V call is TRBV27, the J call TRBJ1-1; TRBD1 matches at 7 bases. CDR1 and CDR2 (germline): MNHEY, SMNVEV (reference sequence). V shed 5 bases, J shed 0 bases, and the junction held 3 bases outside the gene matches. The CDR3 loop spans 14 amino acids. The CDR3 DNA follows: TGTGCCAGCAGTAAGGGGGCGTTGAACACTGAAGCTTTCTTT. Translation: CASSKGALNTEAFF.

This clone has a single count. The V call is TRBV4-2, the J call TRBJ1-2, with D perhaps matching TRBD1 (6 bases). CDR1 and CDR2 (germline): LGHNA, YNFKEQ. V dropped 0 bases and J dropped 4 bases, with 15 bases sitting between them. The CDR3 extends over 16 amino acids. CDR3: CASSQDFAAGAYGYTF. CDR3 in DNA: TGTGCCAGCAGCCAAGATTTTGCGGCAGGGGCCTATGGCTACACCTTC.

The rearrangement links TRBV19 to TRBJ2-7; the D gene is possibly TRBD1 (6 bases). CDR1 and CDR2 (germline): LNHDA, SQIVND (reference sequence). There are 15 residues in the CDR3. The germline V and J ends were trimmed by 4 bases and 6 bases, with 19 bases remaining between them. The CDR3 nucleotides are TGTGCCAGTAGTACATCTCACAGGGACGGTAGCGAGCAGTACTTC. This sequence encodes CASSTSHRDGSEQYF.

V usage is TRBV28 and J usage is TRBJ2-7, with 7 bases matching TRBD1. Germline assignment: CDR1 MDHEN and CDR2 SYDVKM. V lost 1 base and J lost 3; bases outside the gene matches: 9. The CDR3 has 16 residues. In DNA form, the CDR3 reads TGTGCCAGCAGTTTATCCCACAGGGGAATGAACTACGAGCAGTACTTC. It specifies CASSLSHRGMNYEQYF.

This clone has a handful of counts. This sample also contains other DNA sequences that code for the same CDR3. The CDR3 DNA reads TGTGCCAGCAGTTACTCGGACTACGAGCAGTACTTC. Protein sequence: CASSYSDYEQYF. The V call is TRBV6-6, the J call TRBJ2-7, with unresolved D. The CDR3 totals 12 residues. Germline CDR1 MNHNY, CDR2 SVGAGI (reference sequence). V was shortened by 0 bases and J by 3 bases, with 3 bases between the two germline ends.

The chain links TRBV28 to TRBJ1-2; TRBD1 is a possible D gene (5 bases). Germline-derived CDR1 and CDR2 are MDHEN and SYDVKM. The V and J ends lost 6 bases and 2 bases respectively, with 13 bases between them. The CDR3 sequence is 14 residues long. The CDR3 reads CASSGTDNNYGYTF. CDR3 in DNA: TGTGCCAGCAGCGGGACCGACAACAACTATGGCTACACCTTC.

This chain joins TRBV5-1 and TRBJ1-3; tentatively, D is TRBD1 (5 bases). Germline V CDR1 and CDR2: SGHRS, YFSETQ. The V and J ends lost 4 bases and 0 bases respectively, with 14 bases between them. The CDR3 contains 16 residues. The CDR3 coding sequence is TGCGCCAGCAGCCCGGACACGCTCGACTCTGGAAACACCATATATTTT. This codes for CASSPDTLDSGNTIYF.

This clone was counted between two and nine times. This chain uses TRBV6-5 with TRBJ1-2; D possibly corresponds to TRBD1 (6 bases). Germline values: CDR1 MNHEY, CDR2 SVGAGI. V was pared by 6 bases and J by 8 bases, with 16 bases between. This CDR3 spans 13 amino acids. CDR3 residues: CASSQRTAGGYTF. Written as DNA, the CDR3 is TGTGCCAGCAGCCAAAGGACAGCCGGGGGCTACACCTTC.

This clone was recorded only once. CDR3 DNA sequence: TGTGCCAGCAGAAACAGGGGGCTCGAGCAGTACTTC. This encodes CASRNRGLEQYF. The chain couples TRBV7-9 to TRBJ2-7, with 9 bases aligning to TRBD1. The junction had 3 bases not matched to a gene; V was cut back by 6 bases and J by 6 bases. This CDR3 is 12 amino acids long. Per the germline V gene, CDR1 is SEHNR and CDR2 is FQNEAQ (reference sequence).

The rearrangement links TRBV5-1 to TRBJ2-3; possibly TRBD1 for D (5 bases). V was shortened by 4 bases and J by 0 bases, with 15 bases between the two germline ends. Germline V gives CDR1 SGHRS, CDR2 YFSETQ. The CDR3 spans 16 residues. CDR3 sequence reads: CASSPRQFLSTDTQYF. The CDR3 DNA reads as TGCGCCAGCAGCCCCAGACAGTTTCTTAGCACAGATACGCAGTATTTT.

On this clone itself: Other DNA sequences within the sample encode an identical CDR3. The gene calls are TRBV5-1 and TRBJ1-2; D perhaps matches TRBD1 (5 bases). Germline V CDR1 and CDR2: SGHRS, YFSETQ. The CDR3 is made up of 14 amino acids. Trimming removed 0 bases from V and 4 bases from J, with 10 bases in between. Written as DNA, the CDR3 is TGCGCCAGCAGCTTGGGTGGGGGTAGCTATGGCTACACCTTC. Encoded protein: CASSLGGGSYGYTF.

The rearrangement joins TRBV7-2 to TRBJ2-7, with a tentative D call TRBD1 (6 bases). Germline CDR1 SGHTA, CDR2 FQGNSA. The CDR3 has 15 residues. V lost 3 bases to trimming and J lost 2 bases, with 14 bases between them. CDR3 residues: CASSLEGGQTYEQYF. The DNA for the CDR3 is TGTGCCAGCAGCTTGGAAGGAGGACAGACCTACGAGCAGTACTTC. Based on the CDR3 plus reference TRBV7-2 and TRBJ2-7, the full variable domain is GAGVSQSPSNKVTEKGKDVELRCDPISGHTALYWYRQSLGQGLEFLIYFQGNSAPDKSGLPSDRFSAERTGGSVSTLTIQRTQQEDSAVYLCASSLEGGQTYEQYFGPGTRLTVT.

The J gene is TRBJ2-7, the V gene TRBV5-1; the D gene is possibly TRBD2 (5 bases). The CDR3 sequence is 16 residues long. V was trimmed by 4 bases and J by 2 bases, leaving 19 bases between them. Germline V gene data show CDR1 as SGHRS and CDR2 as YFSETQ. CDR3 DNA sequence: TGCGCCAGCAGCCCACGGGGATACAGTAGAACCTACGAGCAGTACTTC. This codes for CASSPRGYSRTYEQYF. The full variable domain, in which reference TRBV5-1 and TRBJ2-7 provide the parts outside the CDR3, is KAGVTQTPRYLIKTRGQQVTLSCSPISGHRSVSWYQQTPGQGLQFLFEYFSETQRNKGNFPGRFSGRQFSNSRSEMNVSTLELGDSALYLCASSPRGYSRTYEQYFGPGTRLTVT.

The chain couples TRBV2 to TRBJ1-1; a weak D match, TRBD1 (5 bases). Germline CDR1 is SNHLY and CDR2 is FYNNEI. The CDR3 covers 15 residues. V shed 6 bases and J shed 1 base, with 15 bases lying between them. The CDR3 DNA sequence: TGTGCCAGCAGGGAAAACCCGACAGAGAACACTGAAGCTTTCTTT. Translation: CASRENPTENTEAFF.

J is TRBJ1-1 and V is TRBV9; 10 bases are shared with TRBD1. After removal of 4 bases from V and 4 bases from J, the junction contained 7 bases not matched to a gene. This CDR3 spans 15 amino acids. Germline CDR1 reads SGDLS; CDR2 reads YYNGEE. CDR3 sequence (DNA): TGTGCCAGCAGCCCCCAAGGACAGGGGGGCACTGAAGCTTTCTTT. This encodes CASSPQGQGGTEAFF.

The genes are TRBV7-2 and TRBJ2-1; tentatively, D is TRBD1 (5 bases). CDR1 and CDR2 (germline): SGHTA, FQGNSA. The CDR3 length is 14 residues. Trimming pared 5 bases from V and 8 bases from J, leaving 16 bases between. CDR3 nucleotides: TGTGCCAGCAGCATAGGGGATAGTTACCATGAGCAGTTCTTC. This encodes CASSIGDSYHEQFF. The whole variable domain, remainder taken from reference TRBV7-2 and TRBJ2-1, is GAGVSQSPSNKVTEKGKDVELRCDPISGHTALYWYRQSLGQGLEFLIYFQGNSAPDKSGLPSDRFSAERTGGSVSTLTIQRTQQEDSAVYLCASSIGDSYHEQFFGPGTRLTVL.